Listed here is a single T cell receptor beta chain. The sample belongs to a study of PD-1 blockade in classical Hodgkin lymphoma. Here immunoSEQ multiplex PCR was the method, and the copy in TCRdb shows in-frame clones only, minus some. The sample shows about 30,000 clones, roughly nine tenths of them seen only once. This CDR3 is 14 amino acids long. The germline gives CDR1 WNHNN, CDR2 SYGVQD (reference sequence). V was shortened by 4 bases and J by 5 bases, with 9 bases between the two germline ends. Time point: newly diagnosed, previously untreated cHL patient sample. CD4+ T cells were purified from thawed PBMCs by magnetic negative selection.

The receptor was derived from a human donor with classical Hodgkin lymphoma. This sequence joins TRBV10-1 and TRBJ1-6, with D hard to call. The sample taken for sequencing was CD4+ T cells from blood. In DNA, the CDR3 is TGCGCCAGCAGTGTACCGGGAAATAATTCACCCCTCCACTTT. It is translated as CASSVPGNNSPLHF.